The source of this T cell receptor beta chain is a study of CD8 T cells in ankylosing spondylitis. Germline-derived CDR1 and CDR2 are SGHRS and YFSETQ. The length of the CDR3 is 13 residues. Germline trimming cut 4 bases from V and 5 bases from J; bases unmatched to any gene: 6. The table lists this clonotype with a few counts. Its matching antigen is unknown. 5'-RACE, quantitative and with molecular barcodes, yielded the TCR beta libraries. Using its own MiXCR run on the 5' RACE reads, TCRdb lists one record per CDR3 protein. The table has roughly 38,000 distinct CDR3 sequences, 16% seen once. Overall study results and limits: Characteristic of ankylosing spondylitis blood, it appeared, was a TCR beta motif comprising roughly eight highly homologous variants. Previously reported in reactive arthritis synovial fluid and blood were some of the motif variants. Reported data indicate significant enrichment of disease-linked clones within matched ankylosing spondylitis synovial fluid.

This chain joins TRBV5-1 and TRBJ2-7; 7 bases are a match to TRBD1. Sequencing was done on a sample of blood. The clonotype was recovered from a male donor with ankylosing spondylitis or in good health (not recorded which). The DNA of the CDR3 is TGCGCCAGCAGCAGACAGGGTAGCGACGAGCAGTACTTC. As protein: CASSRQGSDEQYF. Full variable domain (rest looked up from reference TRBV5-1 and TRBJ2-7): KAGVTQTPRYLIKTRGQQVTLSCSPISGHRSVSWYQQTPGQGLQFLFEYFSETQRNKGNFPGRFSGRQFSNSRSEMNVSTLELGDSALYLCASSRQGSDEQYFGPGTRLTVT.